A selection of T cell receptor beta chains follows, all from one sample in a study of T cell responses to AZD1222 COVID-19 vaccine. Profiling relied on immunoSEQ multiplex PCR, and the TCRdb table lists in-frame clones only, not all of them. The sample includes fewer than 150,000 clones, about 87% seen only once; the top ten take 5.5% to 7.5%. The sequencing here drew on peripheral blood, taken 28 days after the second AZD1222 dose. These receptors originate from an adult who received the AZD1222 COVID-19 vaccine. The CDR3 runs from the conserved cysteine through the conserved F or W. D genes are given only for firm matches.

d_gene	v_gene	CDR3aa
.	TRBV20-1	CSASDNGYTF
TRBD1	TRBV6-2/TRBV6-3	CASIPAGTGAIYGYTF
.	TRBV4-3	CASSQDAGVSEQFF
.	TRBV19	CASSTPDWNVAQPQHF
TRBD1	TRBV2	CASSGQGASNQPQHF
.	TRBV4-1	CASSQDLNRPTNTGELFF
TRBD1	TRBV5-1	CASSRAGQPLYGYTF
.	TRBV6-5	CASSYRPARAHNEQFF
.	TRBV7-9	CASSPIGWDEKLFF
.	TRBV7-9	CASSFQATNEKLFF
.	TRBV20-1	CSASGYEQYF
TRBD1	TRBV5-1	CASSEGAGYGYTF
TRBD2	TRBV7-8	CASSGRGAGEGTDTQYF
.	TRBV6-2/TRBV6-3	CASNPDSYTGELFF
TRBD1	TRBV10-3	CAISPGQGVVYGYTF
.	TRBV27	CASSFNPGQPSNTGELFF
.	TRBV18	CASSPGVQGSHEQYF
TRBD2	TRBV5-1	CASSFQGVPTSGHTDTQYF
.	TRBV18	CASSPEMWQGEAGELFF
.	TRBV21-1	CASSSPVTWPSYEQYF
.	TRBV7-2	CASTPGASGEQFF
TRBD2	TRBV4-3	CASSQEGTSGVQAEQFF
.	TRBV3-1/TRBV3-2	CASSSRRGYGYTF
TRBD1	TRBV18	CASSPPTGEAFF
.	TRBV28	CASSPTGVGKNIQYF
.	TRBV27	CASSLYPEGANLEKLFF
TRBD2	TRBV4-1	CASSQAQTQTSGQSSYNEQFF
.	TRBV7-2	CASSAGNQPQHF
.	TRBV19	CASSEDRGNQPQHF
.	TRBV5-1	CASSPRGNTEAFF
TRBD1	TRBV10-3	CAISDLGTGGADTQYF
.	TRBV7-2	CASSLGQWGNQPQHF
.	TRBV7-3	CASSFVNTGELFF
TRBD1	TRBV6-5	CASRPTGEGSPLHF
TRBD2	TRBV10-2	CASRDLLAAHSYEQYF
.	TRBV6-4	CASSDSIAPTDTQYF
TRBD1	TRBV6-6	CASRTGTGNSPLHF
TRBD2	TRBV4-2	CASSQGGGLYNEQFF
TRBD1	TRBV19	CASSIRTGDEQYF
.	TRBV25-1	CASSDGGTQNTEAFF
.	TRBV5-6	CASSLKGYGYTF
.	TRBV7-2	CASSLGQNEKLFF
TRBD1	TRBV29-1	CSADTGGRSGDTQYF
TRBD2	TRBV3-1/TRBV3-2	CASSQGSGGAQETQYF
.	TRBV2	CASSVLDTQYF
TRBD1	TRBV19	CASINRGHTGNTIYF
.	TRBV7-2	CASSANRFGQPQHF
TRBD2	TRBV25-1	CASSDAQRGFQETQYF
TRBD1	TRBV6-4	CAIRAGTGGMSSYNSPLHF
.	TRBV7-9	CASTPFMGDNYGYTF
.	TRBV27	CASSSQGWAYEQYF
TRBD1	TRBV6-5	CASSYTGGTEAFF
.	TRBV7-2	CASSLISAAGGEQYF
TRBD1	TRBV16	CASSQSMTGTEAFF